The rows below give T cell receptor beta chains drawn from one sample of a study of early T cells in non-severe SARS-CoV-2 infection. Each CDR3 protein gets one entry after TCRdb re-called the 5' RACE reads with MiXCR. This sample yields 65,000 to 95,000 distinct CDR3 sequences, of which about a sixth are seen a single time; roughly 3% belongs to the top ten. Material: whole blood. The origin of the receptors is an adult who was a healthcare worker with PCR-confirmed SARS-CoV-2 infection or an uninfected control (not recorded which). Both conserved end residues are part of each CDR3. D genes are given only for firm matches. Some rows mark clone size as missing; the rest say once, few, many or name a class of expanded clone.

j_call,v_call,d_call,clone_size,cdr3_length,cdr3_nt,cdr3_aa
TRBJ1-1,TRBV6-5,TRBD1,.,14,TGTGCCAGCAGCACAGGGGTGGCGAACACTGAAGCTTTCTTT,CASSTGVANTEAFF
TRBJ2-3,TRBV2,.,.,15,TGTGCCAGCAGTGAAATCGGAGGCATGAGGGGTACGCAGTATTTT,CASSEIGGMRGTQYF
TRBJ2-1,TRBV5-4,.,.,13,TGTGCCAGCAGACCGACTGAGAACAATGAGCAGTTCTTC,CASRPTENNEQFF
TRBJ2-1,TRBV5-5,TRBD1,few,17,TGTGCCAGCAGCTTGGCCTTTGGGACAGGGGACTACAATGAGCAGTTCTTC,CASSLAFGTGDYNEQFF
TRBJ2-3,TRBV5-1,TRBD2,few,16,TGCGCCAGCAGCAGAGCGGGGGAGTCGGGGACAGATACGCAGTATTTT,CASSRAGESGTDTQYF
TRBJ1-1,TRBV9,.,.,15,TGTGCCAGCAGCGTTTCCGGGACATTGAACACTGAAGCTTTCTTT,CASSVSGTLNTEAFF
TRBJ1-5,TRBV5-5,TRBD1,.,16,TGTGCCAGCAGCTGGGCGCAACAGGGGAGCAATCAGCCCCAGCATTTT,CASSWAQQGSNQPQHF
TRBJ1-5,TRBV7-9,TRBD1,.,15,TGTGCCAGCAGCTTAGCGCAGGGGGCGAGTCAGCCCCAGCATTTT,CASSLAQGASQPQHF
TRBJ1-4,TRBV18,.,few,14,TGTGCCAGCTCACCACGACATATAGCGGAAAAACTGTTTTTT,CASSPRHIAEKLFF
TRBJ2-3,TRBV11-2,.,few,15,TGTGCCAGCAGCTCGGATGGGGCAAGCACAGATACGCAGTATTTT,CASSSDGASTDTQYF
TRBJ2-7,TRBV18,.,many,15,TGTGCCAGCTCACCACCCGAAGCGAGCTCCTACGAGCAGTACTTC,CASSPPEASSYEQYF
TRBJ1-2,TRBV12-3/TRBV12-4,.,few,15,TGTGCCAGCAGTGCCTGGACAGTTCCTAACTATGGCTACACCTTC,CASSAWTVPNYGYTF
TRBJ2-7,TRBV5-1,TRBD1,few,16,TGCGCCAGCAGCGCCACTACGGGACAGGGGATAAGCGAGCAGTACTTC,CASSATTGQGISEQYF
TRBJ2-3,TRBV20-1,TRBD1,few,15,TGCAGTGCTCCCCGACAGGGGGTCAGGACAGATACGCAGTATTTT,CSAPRQGVRTDTQYF
TRBJ2-6,TRBV7-3,.,few,17,TGTGCCAGCAGCTTAACTGGGGACCACTCTGGGGCCAACGTCCTGACTTTC,CASSLTGDHSGANVLTF
TRBJ2-7,TRBV13,.,.,16,TGTGCCAGCAGCTTATTAGTACTACTTAATTTTTACGAGCAGTACTTC,CASSLLVLLNFYEQYF
TRBJ2-7,TRBV11-2,.,.,11,TGTGCCAGCGCACAGGATTACGAGCAGTACTTC,CASAQDYEQYF
TRBJ2-3,TRBV5-1,.,.,13,TGCGCCAGCAGCGTAACACTCACAGATACGCAGTATTTT,CASSVTLTDTQYF
TRBJ2-4,TRBV12-3/TRBV12-4,.,.,14,TGTGCCAGCAGTTCCTACATAGCCAAAAACATTCAGTACTTC,CASSSYIAKNIQYF
TRBJ2-7,TRBV7-9,.,.,16,TGTGCCAGCAGCCATCCTGCCCGGACGGCGACCTACGAGCAGTACTTC,CASSHPARTATYEQYF
TRBJ2-1,TRBV7-8,TRBD2,.,15,TGTGCCAGCAGCTCGGGGACTAGCGGGAACAATGAGCAGTTCTTC,CASSSGTSGNNEQFF
TRBJ2-3,TRBV29-1,TRBD2,.,13,TGCAGCGTACGAGCGGGGGGCACAGATACGCAGTATTTT,CSVRAGGTDTQYF
TRBJ2-7,TRBV29-1,.,few,16,TGCAGCGCGACACCCTTTACTGAGGCCCTAGGGAACGAGCAGTACTTC,CSATPFTEALGNEQYF
TRBJ2-3,TRBV19,.,.,12,TGTGCCACAGGACCTCAGGCAGATACGCAGTATTTT,CATGPQADTQYF
TRBJ1-4,TRBV7-2,.,.,14,TGTGCCAGCACAACGACGGGCTTTAGGACGAAACTGTTTTTT,CASTTTGFRTKLFF
TRBJ1-2,TRBV9,.,.,14,TGTGCCAGCAGCGTAAACCCGGCAGCGTATGGCTACACCTTC,CASSVNPAAYGYTF
TRBJ2-7,TRBV11-2,TRBD1,.,16,TGTGCCAGCAGCTCCTGTCCGGGACAGGGGATTGGGGAGCAGTACTTC,CASSSCPGQGIGEQYF
TRBJ1-2,TRBV27,TRBD1,.,13,TGTGCCAGCAGTTTTACAGGGGGATTTGGCTACACCTTC,CASSFTGGFGYTF
TRBJ2-7,TRBV7-6,.,.,15,TGTGCCAGCAGCTTAGAAAGTCAGGGGACCTACGAGCAGTACTTC,CASSLESQGTYEQYF
TRBJ2-3,TRBV3-1,.,few,13,TGTGCCAGCAGCGGCAGGGGCACAGATACGCAGTATTTT,CASSGRGTDTQYF
TRBJ2-7,TRBV11-2,.,many,15,TGTGCCAGCAGCTTAGGGGCTAGTCCCGTTTACGAGCAGTACTTC,CASSLGASPVYEQYF
TRBJ2-3,TRBV12-3/TRBV12-4,TRBD2,many,16,TGTGCCAGCAGTGAGGCTAGCGGGGCCCTCGAAGATACGCAGTATTTT,CASSEASGALEDTQYF
TRBJ1-5,TRBV12-3/TRBV12-4,.,few,15,TGTGCCAGCAGTTTTGGAGGGGACGGGAATCAGCCCCAGCATTTT,CASSFGGDGNQPQHF
TRBJ2-5,TRBV7-6,.,many,16,TGTGCCAGCAGTGTCCAGGTGGGGGGCTTCGCCGAGACCCAGTACTTC,CASSVQVGGFAETQYF
TRBJ1-1,TRBV7-8,.,.,14,TGTGCCAGCAGCTTAGAGGGCAGATACACTGAAGCTTTCTTT,CASSLEGRYTEAFF
TRBJ2-1,TRBV5-1,TRBD2,many,23,TGCGCCAGCAGCTCCAATGACATCCGATTAGCGGGAGGCCAGGTCCTCTCCTACAATGAGCAGTTCTTC,CASSSNDIRLAGGQVLSYNEQFF
TRBJ2-7,TRBV5-1,TRBD1,few,13,TGCGCCAGCAGAGGGACAGGCACCTACGAGCAGTACTTC,CASRGTGTYEQYF
TRBJ2-5,TRBV11-2,TRBD2,few,17,TGTGCCAGCAGCTTACGGTGGGCGGGAGGGGACCAAGAGACCCAGTACTTC,CASSLRWAGGDQETQYF
TRBJ2-3,TRBV20-1,.,.,12,TGCAGTGCTAGCGGGGGCACAGATACGCAGTATTTT,CSASGGTDTQYF
TRBJ2-2,TRBV29-1,.,many,14,TGCAGCGTTGTAAGTGACAGGAACACCGGGGAGCTGTTTTTT,CSVVSDRNTGELFF
TRBJ2-5,TRBV11-3,TRBD1,few,14,TGTGCCAGCAGCCCTTGGACAGGGCTAGAGACCCAGTACTTC,CASSPWTGLETQYF
TRBJ2-3,TRBV18,.,.,14,TGTGCCAGCTCACCGTTGGGCCGCACAGATACGCAGTATTTT,CASSPLGRTDTQYF
TRBJ2-2,TRBV20-1,.,few,15,TGCAGTGCTAGAGATGCAGGGTCCCTGACCGGGGAGCTGTTTTTT,CSARDAGSLTGELFF
TRBJ2-3,TRBV30,TRBD2,.,15,TGTGCCTGGAGGAGGTCCAGCGGGAATACAGATACGCAGTATTTT,CAWRRSSGNTDTQYF
TRBJ1-1,TRBV27,.,.,14,TGTGCCAGCCAAAGGGCACCCATGAACACTGAAGCTTTCTTT,CASQRAPMNTEAFF
TRBJ2-3,TRBV5-6,.,.,13,TGTGCCAGCAGCTTTTCTAGCACAGATACGCAGTATTTT,CASSFSSTDTQYF
TRBJ1-3,TRBV5-6,.,.,15,TGTGCCAGCAGCTCGCGGAGGGTCTCTGGAAACACCATATATTTT,CASSSRRVSGNTIYF
TRBJ2-7,TRBV19,.,.,15,TGTGCCAGTAGTATAGACGCCGGCCCCTCCTACGAGCAGTACTTC,CASSIDAGPSYEQYF
TRBJ2-5,TRBV7-9,.,few,12,TGTGCCAGCAGCTTTAGGCGAGAGACCCAGTACTTC,CASSFRRETQYF
TRBJ1-2,TRBV7-8,.,few,15,TGTGCCAGCAGCCTGTCCGGGACGGCACTCTATGGCTACACCTTC,CASSLSGTALYGYTF
TRBJ2-4,TRBV5-1,.,many,14,TGCGCCAGCAGCTTGGGGACAGCCAAAAACATTCAGTACTTC,CASSLGTAKNIQYF
TRBJ2-1,TRBV24-1,.,.,13,TGTGCCCCCGGCCTAGGCCTTAACAATGAGCAGTTCTTC,CAPGLGLNNEQFF
TRBJ2-7,TRBV28,TRBD1,few,14,TGTGCCAGTGAGCCGGGACAGGGGCAATCCGAGCAGTACTTC,CASEPGQGQSEQYF
TRBJ2-3,TRBV28,.,.,14,TGTGCCAGCAGTTCATCTAGCCCGCGGGATACGCAGTATTTT,CASSSSSPRDTQYF
TRBJ2-4,TRBV11-2,.,few,14,TGTGCCAGCAGCTTACTGACAGTGAGGGACATTCAGTACTTC,CASSLLTVRDIQYF